This is a list of T cell receptor beta chains from one sample in a study of PD-L1 blockade in urothelial cancer. Measured with immunoSEQ multiplex PCR; TCRdb has only the in-frame clones, and not every one. The sample lists around 43,000 clones; over 75% were seen once. The source material was PBMCs, sampled around atezolizumab (anti-PD-L1) treatment. The origin of the receptors is a donor at least 40 years old with urothelial cancer. The CDR3 runs from the conserved cysteine through the conserved F or W. D genes are given only for firm matches. Size is omitted from some rows. Given values are once, few, many or a class for expanded clones.

TRBV30	TRBD2	.	14	TRBJ2-5	CAWSFWTSGETQYF	TGTGCCTGGAGTTTTTGGACTAGCGGAGAGACCCAGTACTTC
TRBV7-9	TRBD1	once	15	TRBJ1-5	CASSLGQGEVQPQHF	TGTGCCAGCAGCCTCGGACAGGGTGAGGTTCAGCCCCAGCATTTT
TRBV25-1	TRBD1	few	15	TRBJ2-1	CASSPGDREWDEQFF	TGTGCCAGCAGTCCGGGGGACAGGGAATGGGATGAGCAGTTCTTC
TRBV7-3	TRBD1	.	15	TRBJ2-1	CASSLTLGGRNEQFF	TGTGCCAGCAGCTTAACACTAGGGGGCCGGAATGAGCAGTTCTTC
TRBV30	.	once	17	TRBJ1-3	CAWRYWTAGARGNTIYF	TGTGCCTGGAGGTACTGGACCGCTGGGGCACGAGGAAACACCATATATTTT
TRBV5-1	.	.	14	TRBJ2-1	CASSLDSGVDEQFF	TGCGCCAGCAGCCTGGACTCCGGGGTCGATGAGCAGTTCTTC
TRBV2	TRBD1	.	13	TRBJ2-1	CASSGQGDNEQFF	TGTGCCAGCAGCGGACAGGGCGACAATGAGCAGTTCTTC
TRBV6-5	.	.	13	TRBJ1-1	CASSRGGGTEAFF	TGTGCCAGCAGTCGAGGGGGGGGCACTGAAGCTTTCTTT
TRBV7-6	.	.	13	TRBJ1-3	CASSPRVGNTIYF	TGTGCCAGCAGCCCTAGAGTTGGGAACACCATATATTTT
TRBV7-2	.	.	16	TRBJ2-7	CASSLAGGPGSYEQYF	TGTGCCAGCAGCTTAGCGGGAGGCCCGGGCTCCTACGAGCAGTACTTC
TRBV5-1	TRBD1	.	16	TRBJ2-1	CASSLAGTGVGYEQFF	TGCGCCAGCAGCTTGGCCGGGACAGGGGTGGGCTATGAGCAGTTCTTC
TRBV4-1	.	.	14	TRBJ1-5	CASGQLYSNQPQHF	TGCGCCAGCGGACAGCTATATAGCAATCAGCCCCAGCATTTT
TRBV7-7	.	.	13	TRBJ2-1	CASSTGLYNEQFF	TGTGCTAGCAGCACGGGACTTTACAATGAGCAGTTCTTC
TRBV9	TRBD2	few	15	TRBJ2-2	CASTGLAGGAGELFF	TGTGCCAGCACCGGACTAGCGGGAGGGGCCGGGGAGCTGTTTTTT
TRBV4-3	.	.	15	TRBJ2-1	CASSQGPGVYNEQFF	TGCGCCAGCAGCCAAGGACCCGGAGTTTACAATGAGCAGTTCTTC
TRBV28	.	.	14	TRBJ2-7	CASSSRRRTYEQYF	TGTGCCAGCAGCTCCCGGAGACGGACCTACGAGCAGTACTTC
TRBV25-1	.	.	16	TRBJ2-1	CASSDPSGTPLDEQFF	TGTGCCAGCAGTGACCCCAGCGGAACCCCCCTAGATGAGCAGTTCTTC
TRBV5-4	TRBD1	.	14	TRBJ2-5	CASSQGQGIETQYF	TGTGCCAGCAGCCAGGGACAGGGGATAGAGACCCAGTACTTC
TRBV7-9	TRBD2	.	14	TRBJ2-1	CASSLAGWEGEQFF	TGTGCCAGCAGCTTGGCGGGGTGGGAGGGTGAGCAGTTCTTC
TRBV12-5	.	once	13	TRBJ1-1	CASGLGDGRPAFF	TGTGCTAGTGGTTTAGGGGATGGACGGCCAGCTTTCTTT
TRBV29-1	.	.	18	TRBJ2-7	CSVEAPGFGSGPPYEQYF	TGCAGCGTTGAGGCCCCGGGCTTTGGCAGCGGCCCCCCCTACGAGCAGTACTTC
TRBV4-3	TRBD2	.	17	TRBJ2-3	CASSQDPSGTLADTQYF	TGCGCCAGCAGCCAAGATCCGAGCGGGACCCTCGCAGATACGCAGTATTTT